These 19 T cell receptor beta chains originate from one sample sequenced in a study of HIV-infected patients and healthy controls. TCRdb analysed the 5' RACE reads with MiXCR anew, one entry per CDR3 protein. This repertoire shows tens of thousands of distinct CDR3 sequences, about 16% found once; its top ten account for 5.5% to 7%. Sequencing was performed on CD4+ T cells from blood. These receptors all stem from a human donor in good health.

This sequence joins TRBV12-3 or TRBV12-4 and TRBJ2-5; D may correspond to TRBD1 or TRBD2 (5 bases each). Trimming cost V 4 bases and J 5 bases, with 17 bases left between them. CDR3 size: 15 residues. The CDR3 coding sequence is TGTGCCAGCAGTTCCCTCTCGGGGACGGATGAGACCCAGTACTTC. It yields the protein CASSSLSGTDETQYF.

This chain joins TRBV7-2 and TRBJ1-3; D unresolved. The CDR3 extends over 15 amino acids. V shed 0 bases and J shed 0 bases, with 6 bases lying between them. The germline V gene has CDR1 SGHTA and CDR2 FQGNSA. The CDR3 spells CASSLAWGSGNTIYF. The CDR3, as DNA: TGTGCCAGCAGCTTAGCATGGGGCTCTGGAAACACCATATATTTT. Drawing the rest from reference TRBV7-2 and TRBJ1-3, the complete variable domain is GAGVSQSPSNKVTEKGKDVELRCDPISGHTALYWYRQSLGQGLEFLIYFQGNSAPDKSGLPSDRFSAERTGGSVSTLTIQRTQQEDSAVYLCASSLAWGSGNTIYFGEGSWLTVV.

This clonotype was counted many times. This chain links TRBV7-2 with TRBJ2-7; the match to TRBD2 covers 10 bases. Trimming at V came to 3 bases and at J to 7 bases, leaving 12 bases not matched to a gene. This CDR3 region has 16 residues. From germline, CDR1 is SGHTA and CDR2 FQGNSA. CDR3 protein: CASSFRAASGRGEQYF. As DNA, the CDR3 is TGTGCCAGCAGCTTTCGAGCGGCTAGCGGGAGAGGAGAGCAGTACTTC. The full variable domain, in which reference TRBV7-2 and TRBJ2-7 provide the parts outside the CDR3, is GAGVSQSPSNKVTEKGKDVELRCDPISGHTALYWYRQSLGQGLEFLIYFQGNSAPDKSGLPSDRFSAERTGGSVSTLTIQRTQQEDSAVYLCASSFRAASGRGEQYFGPGTRLTVT.

The V gene is TRBV20-1, the J gene TRBJ2-2, with D perhaps being TRBD1 or TRBD2 (5 bases each). The CDR3 contains 15 residues. V lost 3 bases and J 0 bases, leaving 11 bases between the germline ends. Germline lookup yields CDR1 DFQATT and CDR2 SNEGSKA (reference sequence). The DNA of the CDR3 is TGCAGTGCTAGGGGACGGGCACCGAACACCGGGGAGCTGTTTTTT. It yields the protein CSARGRAPNTGELFF.

This clonotype was observed at least ten times. CDR3 DNA sequence: TGTGCCAGCAGTTTCCCCAAAGGGGGGCAGTCGAGAGAGCAGTACTTC. Protein sequence: CASSFPKGGQSREQYF. The rearrangement uses TRBV12-3 or TRBV12-4 and TRBJ2-7; D tentatively fits TRBD1 or TRBD2 (6 bases each). This CDR3 comprises 16 residues. V was trimmed by 3 bases and J by 7 bases, leaving 22 bases between them.

This clonotype occurred a few times. The chain couples TRBV28 to TRBJ2-1; 11 nucleotides line up with TRBD2. V dropped 7 bases and J dropped 14; count of bases not matched to a gene: 16. The germline V gene encodes CDR1 MDHEN and CDR2 SYDVKM. The CDR3 runs 15 residues. The CDR3 loop reads CASTPSSGGTTVEFF. CDR3 in DNA: TGTGCCAGCACACCTTCTAGCGGGGGGACAACGGTGGAGTTCTTC.

The V gene is TRBV6-6, the J gene TRBJ2-6; no reliable D call. The V gene's germline CDR1 is MNHNY and CDR2 SVGAGI (reference sequence). The CDR3 runs 15 residues. Trimming left V 2 bases short and J 0 bases short, with 5 bases between. CDR3 DNA: TGTGCCAGCAGTTACGAGGACTCTGGGGCCAACGTCCTGACTTTC. This gives the protein CASSYEDSGANVLTF.

The chain links TRBV20-1 to TRBJ2-5; 7 positions match TRBD2. This CDR3 is built from 14 residues. V was pared by 5 bases and J by 3 bases, with 9 bases of the junction left unmatched. Germline V gene lookup returns CDR1 DFQATT and CDR2 SNEGSKA (reference sequence). CDR3 protein: CSAHRGLAEETQYF. The CDR3 DNA sequence: TGCAGTGCTCACCGGGGTCTAGCGGAAGAGACCCAGTACTTC.

This clonotype appeared a few times. One end of the junction varies from germline; a read error may be responsible. The rearrangement uses TRBV2 and TRBJ2-7; a possible D gene is TRBD1 (5 bases). The CDR3 extends over 15 amino acids. Germline V gene sequence: CDR1 SNHLY, CDR2 FYNNEI. The CDR3 is CASRPRVSASDEQYF. CDR3 nucleotides: TGTGCCAGCAGACCCAGGGTCTCGGCCTCCGACGAGCAGTACTTC.

This clonotype appeared many times. V gene TRBV5-1 combines with J gene TRBJ2-7; 9 positions agree with TRBD2. Trimming took 5 bases from V and 1 from J; bases not matched to a gene: 13. The germline gives CDR1 SGHRS, CDR2 YFSETQ. This CDR3 comprises 17 residues. CDR3 nucleotides: TGCGCCAGCAGATCTAGCGGGACAACATCGAGGTCCTACGAGCAGTACTTC. It specifies CASRSSGTTSRSYEQYF.

Of note for this clonotype: This could be a read error, since a much larger clone is one nucleotide away. The V call is TRBV7-2, the J call TRBJ2-5; D is unclear. Germline CDR1 is SGHTA and CDR2 is FQGNSA. This CDR3 is 12 amino acids long. DNA for the CDR3: TGTGCCAGCAGCTCCTTCCAAAAGACCCAGTACTTC. This translates into CASSSFQKTQYF.

This clonotype came up many times. This chain joins TRBV28 and TRBJ1-4; D ambiguous. V lost 3 bases to trimming and J lost 6 bases, with 8 bases between them. Germline CDR1 reads MDHEN; CDR2 reads SYDVKM. The CDR3 loop spans 13 amino acids. CDR3 sequence reads: CASSLGSYEKLFF. CDR3 nucleotide sequence: TGTGCCAGCAGTTTGGGCAGCTATGAAAAACTGTTTTTT.

The chain has TRBV18 and TRBJ2-2, with TRBD1 matching over 7 bases. J gave up 2 bases and V 1 base, and 7 bases lay outside the gene matches. Germline CDR1 reads KGHSH; CDR2 reads LQKENI. CDR3 length: 17 residues. DNA of the CDR3: TGTGCCAGCTCACCACTTCTGGGACAGAGAAACACCGGGGAGCTGTTTTTT. Amino acid sequence: CASSPLLGQRNTGELFF.

This chain joins TRBV12-3 or TRBV12-4 and TRBJ2-1; TRBD1 matches 8 bases. Trimming cost V 4 bases and J 4 bases; bases outside gene matches: 0. The CDR3 is made up of 13 amino acids. The CDR3 nucleotides are TGTGCCAGCAGTTGGGACAGGTACAATGAGCAGTTCTTC. Its protein product is CASSWDRYNEQFF.

The gene calls are TRBV9 and TRBJ1-6, with D unresolved. CDR3 size: 14 residues. Germline loops: CDR1 SGDLS, CDR2 YYNGEE. The V gene lost 0 bases and the J gene lost 9 bases, with 10 bases spanning the gap. The CDR3: CASSVAVISSPLHF. The CDR3 DNA reads TGTGCCAGCAGCGTAGCAGTGATTAGTTCACCCCTCCACTTT. The full variable domain, rest sourced from reference TRBV9 and TRBJ1-6, is DSGVTQTPKHLITATGQRVTLRCSPRSGDLSVYWYQQSLDQGLQFLIQYYNGEERAKGNILERFSAQQFPDLHSELNLSSLELGDSALYFCASSVAVISSPLHFGNGTRLTVT.

The chain carries TRBV20-1 and TRBJ2-3; 8 bases are shared with TRBD2. This CDR3 is built from 12 residues. Germline values: CDR1 DFQATT, CDR2 SNEGSKA (reference sequence). CDR3 DNA: TGCAGCGAGGAAGCGGGGGCCGATACGCAGTATTTT. Protein product: CSEEAGADTQYF.

A few counts support this clonotype. The chain recombines TRBV6-5 with TRBJ2-1; no clear D gene. Trimming took 4 bases from V and 6 from J, leaving 7 bases between them. CDR1 MNHEY and CDR2 SVGAGI come from the germline V gene. The CDR3 extends over 12 amino acids. CDR3 residues: CASSSTSNEQFF. As DNA, the CDR3 is TGTGCCAGCAGTTCGACTTCCAATGAGCAGTTCTTC.

This clonotype was seen a few times. The chain joins TRBV19 to TRBJ2-5; 7 bases fit TRBD2. Germline V gives CDR1 LNHDA, CDR2 SQIVND (reference sequence). V lost 7 bases to trimming and J lost 7 bases; unmatched junction nucleotides: 12. The CDR3 runs 14 residues. CDR3 sequence reads: CASIGGDRRGTQYF. The CDR3 nucleotides read TGTGCCAGTATTGGGGGGGACCGGCGAGGGACCCAGTACTTC.

This rearrangement joins TRBV12-3 or TRBV12-4 to TRBJ2-1; 7 bases agree with TRBD2. The CDR3 sequence is 16 residues long. J lost 1 base, V lost 6 bases, and 9 bases had no gene match. CDR3 region: CASSRYRRESYNEQFF. In nucleotides, the CDR3 is TGTGCCAGCAGCAGATATAGGCGGGAGTCCTACAATGAGCAGTTCTTC.